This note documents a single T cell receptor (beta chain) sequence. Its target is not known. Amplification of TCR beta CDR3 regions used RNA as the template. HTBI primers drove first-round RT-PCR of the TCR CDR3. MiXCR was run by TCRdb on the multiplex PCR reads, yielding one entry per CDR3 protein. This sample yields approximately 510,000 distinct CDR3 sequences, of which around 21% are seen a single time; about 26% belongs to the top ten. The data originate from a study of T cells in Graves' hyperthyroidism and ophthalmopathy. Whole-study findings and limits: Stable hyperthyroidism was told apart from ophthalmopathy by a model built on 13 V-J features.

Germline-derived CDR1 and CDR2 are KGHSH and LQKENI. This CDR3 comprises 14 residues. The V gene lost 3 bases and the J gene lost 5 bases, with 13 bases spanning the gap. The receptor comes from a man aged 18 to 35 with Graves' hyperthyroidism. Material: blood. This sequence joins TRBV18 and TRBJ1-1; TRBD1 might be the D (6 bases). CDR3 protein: CASSPGAYFTEAFF. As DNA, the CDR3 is TGTGCCAGCTCACCGGGGGCATATTTTACTGAAGCTTTCTTT.